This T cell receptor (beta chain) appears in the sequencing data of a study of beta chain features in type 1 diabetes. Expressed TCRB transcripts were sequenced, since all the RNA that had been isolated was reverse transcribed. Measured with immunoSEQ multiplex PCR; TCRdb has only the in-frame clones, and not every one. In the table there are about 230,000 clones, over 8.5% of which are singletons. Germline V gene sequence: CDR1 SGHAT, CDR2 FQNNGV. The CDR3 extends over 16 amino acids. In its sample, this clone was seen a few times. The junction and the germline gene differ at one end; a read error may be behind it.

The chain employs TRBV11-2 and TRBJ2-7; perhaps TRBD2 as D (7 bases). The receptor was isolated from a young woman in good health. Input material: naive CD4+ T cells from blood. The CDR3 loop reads CASSLGLRGGGIGEDF. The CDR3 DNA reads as TGTGCCAGCAGCTTAGGTTTGAGGGGGGGTGGGATAGGGGAAGACTTC.